This T cell receptor beta chain was retrieved from a study of T-cell memory formation after mild COVID-19. This clonotype was seen only a few times. What it recognizes is unknown. Germline assignment: CDR1 SEHNR and CDR2 FQNEAQ (reference sequence). The CDR3 is 14 amino acids. J was trimmed by 6 bases and V by 8 bases; bases with no gene match: 13. From the 5' RACE reads, TCRdb called clonotypes with MiXCR, one entry per CDR3 protein. The sample lists roughly 310,000 distinct CDR3 sequences, less than 20% occurring once. Findings and caveats of the study: Some responding clones appeared in pre-infection memory, suggesting cross-reactive memory joined. Clones that contracted clustered mainly in CM and EM if CD4+ and in EMRA if CD8+. From day 15 to 85, contracting clones were balanced between CD4 and CD8, whereas later expanders leaned toward CD4+.

The sample consisted of PBMCs or a T cell subset sorted from them (not recorded which). The sequence came from a man aged 18 to 29 who had mild COVID-19 (a few samples of this study predate the infection). Cell type and time point are not known. The V and J genes are TRBV7-9 and TRBJ2-7, with 7 bases identical to TRBD1. CDR3: CASSGPTGFGEQYF. The CDR3 nucleotides are TGTGCCAGCTCTGGCCCGACAGGGTTCGGCGAGCAGTACTTC.